The 15 T cell receptor beta chains below all came from one sample that was sequenced in a study of cytomegalovirus exposure and HLA in healthy donors. PCR amplification relied on 60 Vbeta primers (plus 13 Jbeta primers). TCRdb keeps only in-frame clones here, not all; method: immunoSEQ multiplex PCR. The repertoire includes some 110,000 clones, roughly 81% of them detected once, and about 1.1% sits in the top ten. Input material: PBMCs. These receptors were collected from a woman aged 25 to 39 in good health and CMV-seronegative.

The chain couples TRBV15 to TRBJ2-1, with TRBD1 matching over 7 bases. The germline V gene encodes CDR1 LNHNV and CDR2 YYDKDF (reference sequence). The CDR3 loop spans 16 amino acids. After removal of 8 bases from V and 1 base from J, the junction contained 11 bases not matched to a gene. CDR3 nucleotide sequence: TGTGCCACCCTACCGGACAGGAGAATGTCCTACAATGAGCAGTTCTTC. Residues: CATLPDRRMSYNEQFF.

This clone was counted between two and nine times. The V call is TRBV11-3, the J call TRBJ2-1; 14 bases map to TRBD2. This CDR3 is built from 16 residues. J was trimmed by 8 bases and V by 8 bases; bases with no gene match: 11. The V gene's germline CDR1 is SGHNT and CDR2 YENEEA. CDR3 sequence: CASSADGTSGSHEQFF. The CDR3 DNA reads TGTGCCAGCTCGGCGGACGGGACTAGCGGGAGTCATGAGCAGTTCTTC.

The chain uses TRBV9 and TRBJ2-7; the D gene is possibly TRBD2 (5 bases). The germline V gene has CDR1 SGDLS and CDR2 YYNGEE. Trimming left V 3 bases short and J 2 bases short, with 24 bases between. The CDR3 consists of 18 residues. The DNA for the CDR3 is TGTGCCAGCAGCGAGACAATCACGGGGAGTTTAGACCCCTACGAGCAGTACTTC. Translated: CASSETITGSLDPYEQYF.

The gene calls are TRBV4-1 and TRBJ2-7, with TRBD2 matching 14 bases. CDR3 length: 17 amino acids. Germline V gene data show CDR1 as MGHRA and CDR2 as YSYEKL. V lost 1 base and J lost 0; bases outside the gene matches: 2. The CDR3: CASSQGLAGGPSYEQYF. CDR3 sequence (DNA): TGCGCCAGCAGCCAAGGACTAGCGGGAGGGCCCTCCTACGAGCAGTACTTC.

The chain is built from TRBV5-1 and TRBJ2-5; 10 bases agree with TRBD1. There are 17 residues in the CDR3. CDR1 SGHRS and CDR2 YFSETQ come from the germline V gene. The J segment lost 5 bases and the V segment lost 4 bases, leaving 14 bases of the junction unmatched. CDR3 sequence reads: CASSIGSGTGDRETQYF. The CDR3 region has the DNA TGCGCCAGCAGCATCGGGTCCGGGACAGGGGATAGGGAGACCCAGTACTTC.

J is TRBJ1-3 and V is TRBV15; D is ambiguous. The V end lost 0 bases, the J end lost 0 bases, and 9 bases lay between the germline ends. The CDR3 runs 16 residues. CDR1 LNHNV and CDR2 YYDKDF come from the germline V gene (reference sequence). CDR3 sequence reads: CATSRESPSSGNTIYF. The CDR3, as DNA: TGTGCCACCAGCAGAGAGTCCCCCAGCTCTGGAAACACCATATATTTT.

The V gene is TRBV5-1, the J gene TRBJ2-3; D call uncertain. The ends were cut back, 4 bases at V and 3 bases at J, with 6 bases in the middle. This CDR3 has 12 residues. Germline CDR1 is SGHRS and CDR2 is YFSETQ. CDR3 sequence: CASSLSTDTQYF. CDR3 coding DNA: TGCGCCAGCAGCCTTTCTACAGATACGCAGTATTTT.

The V call is TRBV11-3, the J call TRBJ1-2; tentatively, D is TRBD1 (5 bases). V lost 3 bases to trimming and J lost 0 bases, with 17 bases between them. Germline V lookup: CDR1 SGHNT, CDR2 YENEEA. The CDR3 extends over 17 amino acids. CDR3 in amino acids: CASSLMNRKKTNYGYTF. CDR3 in DNA: TGTGCCAGCAGCTTGATGAACAGGAAAAAAACTAACTATGGCTACACCTTC. The variable domain in full, with the rest retrieved from reference TRBV11-3 and TRBJ1-2, is EAGVVQSPRYKIIEKKQPVAFWCNPISGHNTLYWYLQNLGQGPELLIRYENEEAVDDSQLPKDRFSAERLKGVDSTLKIQPAELGDSAVYLCASSLMNRKKTNYGYTFGSGTRLTVV.

This clone is a singleton in its sample. This CDR3 is CASSLRAGARSYNEQFF. The CDR3 DNA follows: TGCGCCAGCAGCTTAAGGGCGGGGGCTCGATCCTACAATGAGCAGTTCTTC. The V gene is TRBV4-1, the J gene TRBJ2-1; possibly TRBD2 for D (7 bases). With 5 bases removed from V and 1 base from J, the gap between germline ends came to 18 bases. The CDR3 covers 17 residues. The germline V gene has CDR1 MGHRA and CDR2 YSYEKL.

The genes are TRBV23-1 and TRBJ1-1, with 7 bases lining up with TRBD1. TRBV23-1 is classed as an ORF, of uncertain function. Trimming removed 0 bases from V and 6 bases from J; junction bases left unmatched: 7. The CDR3 covers 15 residues. For the CDR3, the DNA is TGCGCCAGCAGTCAATCGAGGGGGCAATGGGCTGAAGCTTTCTTT. It yields the protein CASSQSRGQWAEAFF.

The chain has TRBV27 and TRBJ2-6; D is uncertain. Germline-derived CDR1 and CDR2 are MNHEY and SMNVEV (reference sequence). V was pared by 5 bases and J by 0 bases, with 11 bases between. The length of the CDR3 is 16 residues. This CDR3 reads CASSPTVVSGANVLTF. The CDR3 region has the DNA TGTGCCAGCAGTCCCACAGTTGTCTCTGGGGCCAACGTCCTGACTTTC.

The V gene is TRBV5-1, the J gene TRBJ2-7; the D gene is possibly TRBD1 (6 bases). CDR3 length: 15 residues. The germline V and J ends were trimmed by 0 bases and 3 bases, with 13 bases remaining between them. CDR1 and CDR2 from the germline V gene are SGHRS and YFSETQ. CDR3 nucleotide sequence: TGCGCCAGCAGCTTGGCCAGGGGTGGCATCTACGAGCAGTACTTC. Its translation: CASSLARGGIYEQYF.

The chain uses TRBV27 and TRBJ2-7; TRBD2 agrees at 9 bases. Trimming took 6 bases from V and 3 from J; bases not matched to a gene: 6. The CDR3 consists of 14 residues. The germline V gene has CDR1 MNHEY and CDR2 SMNVEV (reference sequence). The CDR3 nucleotides are TGTGCCAGCAGGTCCGGGACTAGCAGCTACGAGCAGTACTTC. Amino acids: CASRSGTSSYEQYF.

This clone was seen a few times. The chain uses TRBV10-3 and TRBJ2-7, with 7 bases aligning to TRBD1. Germline V gene data show CDR1 as ENHRY and CDR2 as SYGVKD. The CDR3 covers 14 residues. Germline trimming cut 6 bases from V and 3 bases from J; bases unmatched to any gene: 8. Here the CDR3 DNA reads TGTGCCATCAGCGGATGGACAGGAAACTACGAGCAGTACTTC. Translated, it gives CAISGWTGNYEQYF.

V is TRBV29-1 and J is TRBJ2-7; 8 bases line up with TRBD1. This CDR3 comprises 13 residues. The V gene's germline CDR1 is SQVTM and CDR2 ANQGSEA. The V segment lost 4 bases and the J segment 4 bases; nucleotides outside the gene matches: 6. CDR3 protein: CSVGDRGFYEQYF. The CDR3 bases are TGCAGCGTTGGAGACAGGGGTTTTTACGAGCAGTACTTC.